The 23 T cell receptor beta chains in this list originate from one sample, sequenced in a study of T cell repertoires in cytomegalovirus infection (dated 2019 in TCRdb). The sequencer listed for this sample is Illumina HiSeq 1500. TCRdb reprocessed the public reads (quality trimming at Q25 with fastp, clone calling with MiXCR) and kept in-frame beta chains. Rows merge per CDR3 protein into single entries with the most common DNA and genes. The sample table contains 150,000 to 200,000 distinct CDR3 sequences; only one count was recorded for about 18% of them. The top ten clones comprise around 25% of the sample. Specimen: CD8+ T cells from PBMCs. The receptor set was obtained from a human donor in good health (CMV status not recorded). Some clones in this sample may be carry-over from other donors' samples.

This chain connects TRBV6-5 to TRBJ2-6; 8 nucleotides align to TRBD1. The trim removed 1 base at V and 0 bases at J, leaving 14 bases unmatched. The CDR3 has 21 residues. The V gene's germline CDR1 is MNHEY and CDR2 SVGAGI. Here the CDR3 reads CASSYYFPLGQVDSGANVLTF. The CDR3 DNA sequence: TGTGCCAGCAGTTACTATTTTCCCCTGGGACAGGTCGACTCTGGGGCCAACGTCCTGACTTTC.

This clonotype was recorded many times. This chain connects TRBV7-2 to TRBJ1-5, with D possibly being TRBD1 (5 bases). The CDR3 totals 13 residues. V shed 6 bases and J shed 7 bases, with 13 bases lying between them. Per germline, CDR1 SGHTA and CDR2 FQGNSA. CDR3 amino acids: CASRRGVGQPQHF. For the CDR3, the DNA is TGTGCCAGCAGAAGGGGAGTGGGGCAGCCCCAGCATTTT.

This clonotype has only a few counts. V and J are TRBV7-2 and TRBJ2-7; tentative D call: TRBD2 (7 bases). The CDR3 length is 14 residues. Germline CDR1 reads SGHTA; CDR2 reads FQGNSA. Trimming removed 4 bases at V and 6 bases at J, with 16 bases between. The CDR3 region is CASSSAGGRAEQYF. The CDR3 bases are TGTGCCAGCAGCTCAGCCGGGGGGCGCGCCGAGCAGTACTTC.

This chain connects TRBV7-2 to TRBJ2-2; 8 bases are a match to TRBD1. From germline, CDR1 is SGHTA and CDR2 FQGNSA. The CDR3 sequence is 16 residues long. V gave up 5 bases and J gave up 2 bases; unmatched junction bases: 7. The CDR3 sequence is CASSLRTGINTGELFF. The CDR3 DNA reads TGTGCCAGCAGCCTGAGGACAGGGATAAACACCGGGGAGCTGTTTTTT.

This clonotype has more than one count but fewer than ten. The chain uses TRBV28 and TRBJ2-1; D ambiguous. Germline assignment: CDR1 MDHEN and CDR2 SYDVKM. This CDR3 has 12 residues. Trimming stripped 7 bases from V and 6 bases from J, with 10 bases between. The CDR3 DNA is TGTGCCAGCACTGGGAATTTCAATGAGCAGTTCTTC. Translation: CASTGNFNEQFF.

CDR3 nucleotide sequence: TGTGCCAGCAGTTTTAGTTTCGATGGAACAGAGGAGCAGTACTTC. Translating gives CASSFSFDGTEEQYF. The chain combines TRBV28 with TRBJ2-7, with no clear D. The CDR3 is 15 residues long. Germline V gene data show CDR1 as MDHEN and CDR2 as SYDVKM. V shed 3 bases and J shed 7 bases, with 19 bases lying between them.

This clonotype has just a few counts. This chain links TRBV6-2 or TRBV6-3 with TRBJ2-1; D gene ambiguous. In germline, CDR1 is MNHEY, CDR2 SVGEGT. The V end lost 5 bases, the J end lost 10 bases, and 9 bases lay between the germline ends. The length of the CDR3 is 11 residues. This CDR3 is CASSPAQEQFF. The CDR3 coding sequence is TGTGCCAGCAGTCCGGCCCAGGAGCAGTTCTTC.

This clonotype was seen a few times. The chain is built from TRBV7-2 and TRBJ1-2; the D is unclear. V was pared by 1 base and J by 4 bases, with 7 bases between. The CDR3 spans 13 residues. Germline lookup yields CDR1 SGHTA and CDR2 FQGNSA. DNA for the CDR3: TGTGCCAGCAGCTTAGACTCAGCCTATGGCTACACCTTC. Translation gives CASSLDSAYGYTF.

The chain is built from TRBV7-9 and TRBJ1-1; D perhaps matches TRBD1 (5 bases). CDR1 SEHNR and CDR2 FQNEAQ come from the germline V gene (reference sequence). The CDR3 contains 12 residues. Trimming took 2 bases from V and 8 from J, leaving 9 bases between them. The CDR3 bases are TGTGCCAGCAGCTTAACCAGGGTGGAAGCTTTCTTT. It codes for CASSLTRVEAFF. Complete variable domain (other parts from reference TRBV7-9 and TRBJ1-1): DTGVSQNPRHKITKRGQNVTFRCDPISEHNRLYWYRQTLGQGPEFLTYFQNEAQLEKSRLLSDRFSAERPKGSFSTLEIQRTEQGDSAMYLCASSLTRVEAFFGQGTRLTVV.

Ten or more counts support this clonotype. The rearrangement uses TRBV4-2 and TRBJ1-5; 8 bases map to TRBD1. Germline CDR1 reads LGHNA; CDR2 reads YNFKEQ. The CDR3 totals 15 residues. The V and J ends lost 0 bases and 6 bases, in that order; junction bases with no gene match: 4. The CDR3 protein is CASSQEQGGIQPQHF. The CDR3 DNA sequence: TGTGCCAGCAGCCAAGAACAGGGGGGGATTCAGCCCCAGCATTTT.

This chain uses TRBV6-1 with TRBJ2-2; 8 positions agree with TRBD1. Germline V gives CDR1 MNHNS, CDR2 SASEGT. After removal of 8 bases from V and 6 bases from J, the junction contained 17 bases not matched to a gene. The CDR3 runs 17 residues. CDR3 DNA: TGTGCCAGCCTCATGGGCAGGGGGCGTTCTGTAGCCGGGGAGCTGTTTTTT. Its translation: CASLMGRGRSVAGELFF.

The CDR3 loop is CASSQDRSAGYGYTF. CDR3 nucleotide sequence: TGCGCCAGCAGCCAAGATCGAAGTGCCGGCTATGGCTACACCTTC. The V call is TRBV4-3, the J call TRBJ1-2; no definite D call. Trimming pared 0 bases from V and 4 bases from J, leaving 12 bases between. The CDR3 is 15 amino acids. Germline V gene data show CDR1 as LGHNA and CDR2 as YSLEER.

This clonotype was found many times. CDR3 sequence reads: CASSYPDQTAFF. The DNA of the CDR3 is TGTGCCAGCAGTTACCCGGACCAGACAGCTTTCTTT. The chain combines TRBV6-2 or TRBV6-3 with TRBJ1-1; D unresolved. CDR3 length: 12 amino acids. The ends were cut back, 2 bases at V and 10 bases at J, with 11 bases in the middle. In germline, CDR1 is MNHEY, CDR2 SVGEGT.

In this sample, this clonotype turned up a few times. This chain connects TRBV7-3 to TRBJ2-1, with D maybe TRBD2 (6 bases). The germline V gene has CDR1 SGHTA and CDR2 FQGTGA. The V end was cut by 5 bases, the J end by 8 bases, with 13 bases between. This CDR3 spans 13 amino acids. The CDR3 bases are TGTGCCAGCAGCCCGGGACTGGGGCATGAGCAGTTCTTC. The encoded protein is CASSPGLGHEQFF.

This clonotype was observed many times. For the CDR3, the DNA is TGTGCCACCAGTGATGGGACAGGGGGCACAGATACGCAGTATTTT. This gives the protein CATSDGTGGTDTQYF. The chain couples TRBV24-1 to TRBJ2-3; TRBD1 aligns across 10 bases. The V gene end was trimmed by 3 bases and the J gene end by 1 base; junction bases not matched to a gene: 0. From germline, CDR1 is KGHDR and CDR2 SFDVKD. This CDR3 has 15 residues.

V gene TRBV29-1 combines with J gene TRBJ2-7; a possible D gene is TRBD1 (6 bases). Per germline, CDR1 SQVTM and CDR2 ANQGSEA. The CDR3 totals 11 residues. Trimming took off 4 bases at V and 3 bases at J, with 7 bases between the two ends. CDR3 DNA sequence: TGCAGCGTTGTGGACAGCTACGAGCAGTACTTC. Protein: CSVVDSYEQYF.

This clonotype came up a few times. The V gene is TRBV3-1, the J gene TRBJ1-5; D not certain. The V and J ends lost 4 bases and 0 bases respectively, with 10 bases between them. Germline V gene lookup returns CDR1 LGHDT and CDR2 YNNKEL (reference sequence). The CDR3 extends over 15 amino acids. For the CDR3, the DNA is TGTGCCAGCAGCCCTCTGCCTTATAGCAATCAGCCCCAGCATTTT. Translating gives CASSPLPYSNQPQHF.

This clonotype was detected ten times or more. The chain joins TRBV7-8 to TRBJ2-1; D gene unclear. Per the germline V gene, CDR1 is SGHVS and CDR2 is FQNEAQ. The CDR3 has 17 residues. Trimming cost V 0 bases and J 2 bases, with 14 bases left between them. CDR3: CASSLALADLAYNEQFF. The CDR3 DNA is TGTGCCAGCAGCTTAGCGCTGGCAGACCTTGCCTACAATGAGCAGTTCTTC.

The gene calls are TRBV11-2 and TRBJ1-1; D is unresolved. V lost 1 base and J lost 0, with 15 bases in between. The CDR3 loop spans 17 amino acids. The germline CDR1 and CDR2 sequences are SGHAT and FQNNGV. DNA for the CDR3: TGTGCCAGCAGCTTAGTAAATCGGCGGGGTTTGAACACTGAAGCTTTCTTT. Translation gives CASSLVNRRGLNTEAFF. Looking up the rest from reference TRBV11-2 and TRBJ1-1 gives the full variable domain: EAGVAQSPRYKIIEKRQSVAFWCNPISGHATLYWYQQILGQGPKLLIQFQNNGVVDDSQLPKDRFSAERLKGVDSTLKIQPAKLEDSAVYLCASSLVNRRGLNTEAFFGQGTRLTVV.

This clonotype has only a few counts. This sequence joins TRBV29-1 and TRBJ2-1; a weak D match, TRBD1 (5 bases). The germline V gene encodes CDR1 SQVTM and CDR2 ANQGSEA. The CDR3 runs 13 residues. V lost 2 bases, J lost 5 bases, and 10 bases lay in between. This chain's CDR3 is CSVERGLDNEQFF. The DNA of the CDR3 is TGCAGCGTTGAAAGGGGTCTAGACAATGAGCAGTTCTTC.

The chain is built from TRBV6-2 or TRBV6-3 and TRBJ2-2; TRBD2 aligns across 7 bases. The CDR3 is 15 amino acids. Germline CDR1 reads MNHEY; CDR2 reads SVGEGT. J gave up 6 bases and V 4 bases, and 8 bases lay outside the gene matches. The CDR3 DNA is TGTGCCAGCAGTTTGGGGGGAGGGTTGTCCGGGGAGCTGTTTTTT. This encodes CASSLGGGLSGELFF.

This clonotype was found a few times. The chain joins TRBV14 to TRBJ1-1, with no clear D. Germline CDR1 and CDR2: SGHDN and FVKESK. Trimming took off 0 bases at V and 6 bases at J, with 11 bases between the two ends. CDR3 length: 14 residues. CDR3 DNA sequence: TGTGCCAGCAGCCAAGACCAGAGATCCTCTGAAGCTTTCTTT. This encodes CASSQDQRSSEAFF.

The V and J genes are TRBV19 and TRBJ2-3; a possible D gene is TRBD1 (6 bases). Per the germline V gene, CDR1 is LNHDA and CDR2 is SQIVND (reference sequence). Deletions cut 4 bases from V and 4 bases from J, with 9 bases between. This CDR3 contains 13 residues. Here the CDR3 DNA reads TGTGCCAGTAGTAAAACAGGGCCAGATACGCAGTATTTT. Translation: CASSKTGPDTQYF.